This record concerns one TCR beta chain sequence. Antigen specificity is unknown. What was sequenced were expressed TCRB transcripts, since all of the isolated RNA had been reverse transcribed. Naive, central memory and regulatory T cell samples averaged around 3.9 million reads. The method was immunoSEQ multiplex PCR; TCRdb's version includes in-frame clones alone and lacks a portion of them. The sample has 500,000 to 850,000 clones; around an eighth are singletons. Trimming took 2 bases from V and 0 from J, leaving 17 bases between them. CDR1 is GTSNPN, CDR2 SVGIG, per germline (reference sequence). The CDR3 covers 16 residues. The source of the sample is a study of beta chain features in type 1 diabetes. Across the study: Healthy donors resembled patients in age, gender and cell yields. General observations from the study: Comparison showed that naive, central memory and Treg TCRB repertoires appeared more similar among patients than among healthy donors. Shorter TCRB CDR3s, moderately but significantly so, marked every one of the four CD4+ subsets in Type 1 diabetes patients.

The TCR comes from a man aged 18 to 29 with type 1 diabetes. The chain recombines TRBV30 with TRBJ2-7; the D is unclear. The sequenced material came from naive CD4+ T cells from blood. The CDR3 here is CAWSPVTSSSSYEQYF. The CDR3 nucleotides read TGTGCCTGGAGTCCTGTGACAAGTAGCAGCTCCTACGAGCAGTACTTC.